These 5 T cell receptor beta chains originate from one sample sequenced in a study of T cell responses to AZD1222 COVID-19 vaccine. The protocol was immunoSEQ multiplex PCR, while the TCRdb copy is restricted to in-frame clones and leaves out a portion. The table has about 120,000 clones, under 95% seen once. The material was peripheral blood, obtained on day 0 of AZD1222 vaccination. These receptors came from an adult in good health.

The J gene is TRBJ2-5, the V gene TRBV11-2, with TRBD2 matching over 10 bases. Trimming cost V 5 bases and J 1 base; bases outside gene matches: 4. Per germline, CDR1 SGHAT and CDR2 FQNNGV. This CDR3 comprises 15 residues. The CDR3 loop is CASSPSGGRQETQYF. The CDR3 nucleotides read TGTGCCAGCAGCCCTAGCGGGGGCCGCCAAGAGACCCAGTACTTC.

V and J are TRBV24-1 and TRBJ1-2; unclear D gene. Trimming removed 2 bases from V and 5 bases from J, with 11 bases in between. Germline V lookup: CDR1 KGHDR, CDR2 SFDVKD. The CDR3 runs to 14 residues. CDR3 loop: CATSDSKGLYGYTF. CDR3 nucleotides: TGTGCCACCAGTGATTCCAAGGGCCTTTATGGCTACACCTTC.

The chain links TRBV5-1 to TRBJ2-1; possibly TRBD1 for D (5 bases). With 4 bases removed from V and 6 bases from J, the gap between germline ends came to 11 bases. This CDR3 has 13 residues. Looked up from germline, CDR1 is SGHRS and CDR2 is YFSETQ. The CDR3 sequence is CASSVYRSNEQFF. The CDR3 DNA reads TGCGCCAGCAGCGTGTACAGGAGCAATGAGCAGTTCTTC.

The V and J genes are TRBV18 and TRBJ1-2, with TRBD1 matching over 10 bases. The CDR3 is made up of 16 amino acids. V gave up 4 bases and J gave up 2 bases; unmatched junction bases: 7. Germline CDR1 and CDR2: KGHSH and LQKENI. CDR3 sequence (DNA): TGTGCCAGCTCACAACCAGGGACAGGGGAGAACTATGGCTACACCTTC. Translating gives CASSQPGTGENYGYTF.

This chain links TRBV7-8 with TRBJ2-1; 11 nucleotides align to TRBD1. The CDR3 extends over 15 amino acids. With 5 bases clipped from V and 8 bases from J, the junction kept 8 bases outside the gene matches. Germline V lookup: CDR1 SGHVS, CDR2 FQNEAQ. The CDR3 here is CASSLAPDRGHEQFF. The CDR3 region has the DNA TGTGCCAGCAGCCTCGCCCCGGACAGGGGGCATGAGCAGTTCTTC.